This T cell receptor (beta chain) appears in the sequencing data of a study of shared clonotypes between healthy human individuals. As for the study in general: Each donor contributed plates that comprised three CD4 naive, three CD4 memory, two CD8 naive and one CD8 memory. Study-wide points: Clonotypes shared by all four sorted-subset donors had higher generation probabilities than non-shared clonotypes.

About this clone itself: Its antigen is not identified. Different DNA sequences within this sample yield the same CDR3.

Sequenced by immunoSEQ multiplex PCR; TCRdb stores in-frame clones only, minus some. The sample consists of about 1.4 million clones, around 95% of them appearing once. Germline V gene data show CDR1 as MNHEY and CDR2 as SMNVEV (reference sequence). The CDR3 loop spans 13 amino acids. V lost 5 bases, J lost 0 bases, and 8 bases lay in between. From CD4+ cells came CD45RA+ naive and CD45RA-negative memory subsets. Sequencing was done on a sample of naive CD4+ T cells sorted from blood. The sample's subset: CD45RA+ positively selected. The J gene is TRBJ2-7, the V gene TRBV27, with a weak D call TRBD1 (5 bases). The receptor's source is a man aged 25-45 years in good health. CDR3 sequence (DNA): TGTGCCAGCAGTCCAGGGAACTCCTACGAGCAGTACTTC. Translated: CASSPGNSYEQYF.